This is a list of T cell receptor beta chains from one sample in a study of blood T cell repertoires in COVID-19. TCRdb's copy holds only in-frame clones and misses some; the assay was immunoSEQ multiplex PCR. The table includes 350,000 or so clones, about 92% detected once. The material sequenced was PBMCs or T cells enriched from blood (not recorded which). These receptors were collected from a woman in her thirties who had recovered from COVID-19. Each CDR3 is given with its conserved first and last residue. Fields, in order: clone size, J gene, V gene, D gene, CDR3 DNA, CDR3 protein. The D gene is left open where the match is weak. Rows may omit the clone size; those that give it use once, few, many or a size class.

>few|TRBJ1-1|TRBV28|.
TGTGCCAGCAGCTCGAACACTGAAGCTTTCTTT
CASSSNTEAFF
>.|TRBJ2-7|TRBV15|TRBD1
TGTGCCACCAGCAGCAGACAGGGCTCCAACGAGCAGTACTTC
CATSSRQGSNEQYF
>.|TRBJ1-5|TRBV18|.
TGTGCCAGCTCACCACGTCAGGGGCCCGGCAATCAGCCCCAGCATTTT
CASSPRQGPGNQPQHF
>.|TRBJ2-1|TRBV2|.
TGTGCCAGGGGGTCCACAGCAGGGGCCTACAATGAGCAGTTCTTC
CARGSTAGAYNEQFF
>.|TRBJ1-1|TRBV6-2/TRBV6-3|TRBD1
TGTGCCAGCAGTGAGGACAGGTATACGCTTGAAGCTTTCTTT
CASSEDRYTLEAFF
>.|TRBJ2-5|TRBV3-1/TRBV3-2|TRBD2
TGTGCCAGCAGCCCAGCGGGGGGGGGATATGAGACCCAGTACTTC
CASSPAGGGYETQYF
>.|TRBJ2-3|TRBV10-3|TRBD2
TGTGCCATCAGCCCTGGGACTAGCGGATACACAGATACGCAGTATTTT
CAISPGTSGYTDTQYF
>.|TRBJ2-7|TRBV13|.
TGTGCCAGCAGCTTAGAACGACGGGACGAGCAGTACTTC
CASSLERRDEQYF
>.|TRBJ2-2|TRBV7-3|.
TGTGCCAGCAGCTCCCCTCCCGGGGAGCTGTTTTTT
CASSSPPGELFF
>.|TRBJ2-7|TRBV28|TRBD1
TGTGCCAGCAGTTTCCCCGGGACAGGGACGGCCTACGAGCAGTACTTC
CASSFPGTGTAYEQYF
>.|TRBJ1-4|TRBV28|TRBD1
TGTGCCAGCAGCGGCCCTGGACAGGGAAATGAAAAACTGTTTTTT
CASSGPGQGNEKLFF
>.|TRBJ2-5|TRBV28|TRBD1
TGTGCCAGCAGCTCCTTGGGACAGGGACAAGAGACCCAGTACTTC
CASSSLGQGQETQYF
>.|TRBJ2-5|TRBV27|TRBD2
TGTGCCAGCAGGAGGACTAGCGGTCAAGAGACCCAGTACTTC
CASRRTSGQETQYF
>.|TRBJ1-1|TRBV24-1|.
TGTGCCACGAGTGGGGCGCAGGGAGGTACTGAAGCTTTCTTT
CATSGAQGGTEAFF
>.|TRBJ2-3|TRBV19|.
TGTGCCAGTAGTTTGGGACTGGGTACAGATACGCAGTATTTT
CASSLGLGTDTQYF
>.|TRBJ1-1|TRBV7-9|TRBD1
TGTGCCAGCAGCTTAGGGGACAGGCAAGCTTTCTTT
CASSLGDRQAFF
>.|TRBJ2-3|TRBV28|TRBD2
TGTGCCAGCAGTACCCCCGGACTAGCGCCCGGGGGCACAGATACGCAGTATTTT
CASSTPGLAPGGTDTQYF
>.|TRBJ2-2|TRBV28|.
TGTGCCAGCAGTCTAGGGGGGAACACCGGGGAGCTGTTTTTT
CASSLGGNTGELFF
>.|TRBJ1-4|TRBV6-2/TRBV6-3|.
TGTGCCAGCAGTTACTCGAACGGGGTTCGGGGAAAACTGTTTTTT
CASSYSNGVRGKLFF
>.|TRBJ2-6|TRBV5-8|TRBD1
TGTGCCAGCAGCTTGTCTCTTGGACAGGGCTGGGCCAACGTCCTGACTTTC
CASSLSLGQGWANVLTF
>.|TRBJ1-1|TRBV11-1|TRBD1
TGTGCCAGCAGCTTAACTGCAGGGGGCACTGAAGCTTTCTTT
CASSLTAGGTEAFF
>.|TRBJ1-1|TRBV5-1|.
TGCGCCAGCAGCTTAGGAGGGAACACTGAAGCTTTCTTT
CASSLGGNTEAFF
>.|TRBJ1-2|TRBV27|TRBD1
TGTGCCAGCAGTCCCAACCGGGACAGGGGGAACTATGGCTACACCTTC
CASSPNRDRGNYGYTF
>once|TRBJ1-1|TRBV7-8|.
TGTGCCAGCAGCCGCCGGGTTGAGGCTGAAGCTTTCTTT
CASSRRVEAEAFF
>.|TRBJ2-1|TRBV15|.
TGTGCCACCAGCAGTATAGCTCAGGGGTACAATGAGCAGTTCTTC
CATSSIAQGYNEQFF
>once|TRBJ1-2|TRBV10-3|.
TGTGCCGTGGGACAACAGCTAAACTATGGCTACACCTTC
CAVGQQLNYGYTF
>.|TRBJ1-6|TRBV7-2|.
TGTGCCAGCAGCTTACAGGCGCCCTCACCCCTCCACTTT
CASSLQAPSPLHF
>.|TRBJ2-7|TRBV28|TRBD1
TGTGCCAGCAGTTCCCCTGGACAGGGGGCCTACGAGCAGTACTTC
CASSSPGQGAYEQYF
>few|TRBJ1-2|TRBV3-1/TRBV3-2|.
TGTGCCAGCAGCCAAGATAAATGGAGCTATGGCTACACCTTC
CASSQDKWSYGYTF
>.|TRBJ2-7|TRBV19|TRBD2
TGTGCCAGTGGAGAGCGGGGGGGCCACGAGCAGTACTTC
CASGERGGHEQYF
>.|TRBJ2-5|TRBV28|TRBD1
TGTGCCAGCAGTCTGACAGGGATCCAAGAGACCCAGTACTTC
CASSLTGIQETQYF
>.|TRBJ2-3|TRBV4-1|TRBD2
TGCGCCAGCAGCCAACGCACGATAGCGGGGGGTAGGACAGATACGCAGTATTTT
CASSQRTIAGGRTDTQYF
>once|TRBJ2-5|TRBV5-4|TRBD1
TGTGCCAGCAGCCGGGACAGGGGTGAGACCCAGTACTTC
CASSRDRGETQYF
>.|TRBJ2-5|TRBV9|.
TGTGCCAGCAGCCCGGGACTGATCCAAGAGACCCAGTACTTC
CASSPGLIQETQYF
>.|TRBJ1-1|TRBV29-1|.
TGCAGCGTTGACTGGCAGGCGAACACTGAAGCTTTCTTT
CSVDWQANTEAFF
>.|TRBJ2-7|TRBV6-5|TRBD1
TGTGCCAGCAGTTACGGGGGGACAGGGGAGAACGAGCAGTACTTC
CASSYGGTGENEQYF
>.|TRBJ1-4|TRBV4-3|TRBD1
TGCGCCAGCAGCCAAGGAAACAGGGGGTCTAATGAAAAACTGTTTTTT
CASSQGNRGSNEKLFF
>once|TRBJ1-5|TRBV28|TRBD1
TGTGCCAGCAGAGGACAGGGGGTACTGCCCCAGCATTTT
CASRGQGVLPQHF